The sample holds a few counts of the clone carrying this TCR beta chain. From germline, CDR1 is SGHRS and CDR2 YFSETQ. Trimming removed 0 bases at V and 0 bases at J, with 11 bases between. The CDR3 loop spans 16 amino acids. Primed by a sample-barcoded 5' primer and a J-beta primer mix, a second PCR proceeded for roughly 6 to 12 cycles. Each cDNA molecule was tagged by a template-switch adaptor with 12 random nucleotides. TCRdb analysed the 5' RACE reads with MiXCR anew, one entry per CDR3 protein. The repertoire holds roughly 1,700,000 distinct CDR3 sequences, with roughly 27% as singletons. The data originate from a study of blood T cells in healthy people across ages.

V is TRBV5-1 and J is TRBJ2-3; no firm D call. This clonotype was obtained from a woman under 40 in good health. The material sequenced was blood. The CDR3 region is CASSLAETPSTDTQYF. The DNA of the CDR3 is TGCGCCAGCAGCTTGGCCGAGACGCCTAGCACAGATACGCAGTATTTT.